The rows below give T cell receptor beta chains drawn from one sample of a study of cytomegalovirus exposure and HLA in healthy donors. Profiling relied on immunoSEQ multiplex PCR, and the TCRdb table lists in-frame clones only, not all of them. The table has about 160,000 clones, approximately 79% seen once. The material sequenced was PBMCs. The receptors shown here come from a man aged 35 to 55 in good health and CMV-seronegative. Both conserved end residues are part of each CDR3. Rows may omit the clone size; those that give it use once, few, many or a size class.

TRBV11-3	TRBJ2-7	.	CASSRRTSGSNEQYF
TRBV7-2	TRBJ2-7	.	CASSLDSSGIPYEQYF
TRBV2	TRBJ1-1	.	CASSALGGKNTEAFF
TRBV12-2	TRBJ2-5	once	CASRLPGLAGCETQYF
TRBV9	TRBJ2-1	.	CASSATGTSVYNEQFF
TRBV7-8	TRBJ2-3	.	CASSLRQTDTQYF
TRBV28	TRBJ2-1	.	CASSLGPRHNEQFF
TRBV16	TRBJ2-1	.	CASSLNRGSEQFF
TRBV5-4	TRBJ2-5	once	CASSPEPAYQETQYF
TRBV28	TRBJ1-1	.	CASSSQGSTEAFF
TRBV5-1	TRBJ2-1	.	CASGSGTSGTNEQFF
TRBV15	TRBJ2-1	.	CATSRYPQMLEQFF
TRBV6-1	TRBJ2-7	.	CASSLAWTVSYEQYF
TRBV5-1	TRBJ2-2	.	CASSLRGPGQGAGGELFF
TRBV7-2	TRBJ2-7	few	CASSSGLAGSYEQYF
TRBV5-1	TRBJ2-3	.	CASSLERGLAVSPTDTQYF
TRBV5-8	TRBJ1-4	once	CASSLTGGEKLFF
TRBV11-2	TRBJ2-1	.	CASSLSPGQGAYYNEQFF
TRBV6-5	TRBJ1-5	.	CASSPDRAQPQHF
TRBV30	TRBJ1-1	.	CAWSVPKGQGAFTEAFF
TRBV5-4	TRBJ2-3	once	CASSLDPRNTDTQYF
TRBV6-1	TRBJ1-3	.	CASSVDRGNTIYF
TRBV6-1	TRBJ2-7	.	CASSEWASYEQYF
TRBV28	TRBJ1-2	.	CASSIQTANYGYTF
TRBV7-9	TRBJ1-2	.	CASSLGQGNYGYTF
TRBV5-1	TRBJ2-1	.	CASSRRSANEQFF
TRBV27	TRBJ2-7	once	CASGKVAGDGEQYF
TRBV6-6	TRBJ2-3	.	CASRGEGTDTQYF
TRBV4-1	TRBJ2-7	.	CASSQGGLDPYEQYF
TRBV6-1	TRBJ2-3	once	CASSPKRGNTDTQYF
TRBV7-9	TRBJ1-3	.	CASTAGDGNTIYF
TRBV28	TRBJ1-1	.	CASTDRLWAAFF
TRBV6-1	TRBJ2-7	.	CASRGRQAEEQYF
TRBV2	TRBJ2-5	once	CASSEREGDGRTQYF
TRBV11-2	TRBJ2-5	.	CASSWTSSGGRTQYF